One sample yielded the 15 T cell receptor beta chains listed below, sequenced in a study of identical twins. TCRdb analysed the 5' RACE reads with MiXCR anew, one entry per CDR3 protein. The sample yields fewer than 350,000 distinct CDR3 sequences, under 9.5% seen once. These data are also associated with another study on yellow fever vaccine responses in identical twins.

The sample taken for sequencing was memory (CD45RO+) T cells sorted from blood. These receptors all stem from a woman between 18 and 30 years old in good health.

Only a few counts were recorded for this clonotype. The chain employs TRBV24-1 and TRBJ2-1; 8 bases are shared with TRBD2. The CDR3 covers 14 residues. Unmatched junction bases numbered 5, after V lost 5 bases and J lost 6 bases. CDR1 KGHDR and CDR2 SFDVKD come from the germline V gene. The CDR3 nucleotides are TGTGCCACCAGTGTGGGACTAGATCGCAATGAGCAGTTCTTC. Translating gives CATSVGLDRNEQFF.

This clonotype was seen a few times. This chain joins TRBV7-8 and TRBJ2-6, with a tentative D call TRBD2 (6 bases). V was cut by 2 bases and J by 4 bases, with 9 bases left in between. This CDR3 region has 15 residues. Germline values: CDR1 SGHVS, CDR2 FQNEAQ. As DNA, the CDR3 is TGTGCCAGCAGCTTACGGGGGATCGGGGCCAACGTCCTGACTTTC. Translating gives CASSLRGIGANVLTF.

This clonotype was seen a few times. The chain recombines TRBV6-5 with TRBJ1-4; D is possibly TRBD1 (6 bases). Between the trimmed V and J ends, which lost 2 bases and 5 bases, there was a span of 12 bases. The CDR3 spans 15 residues. In germline, CDR1 is MNHEY, CDR2 SVGAGI. The CDR3 region is CASSYKGQKNEKLFF. The CDR3 DNA is TGTGCCAGCAGTTACAAAGGACAGAAGAATGAAAAACTGTTTTTT.

The sample holds many counts of this clonotype. This sequence joins TRBV7-2 and TRBJ1-4; TRBD1 might be the D (5 bases). The CDR3 length is 14 residues. Trimming stripped 5 bases from V and 8 bases from J, with 15 bases between. CDR1 and CDR2 (germline): SGHTA, FQGNSA. The CDR3 bases are TGTGCCAGCAGCCCGACCCGGACACCCGAAAAACTGTTTTTT. It codes for CASSPTRTPEKLFF.

This chain joins TRBV4-1 and TRBJ2-5; 8 bases agree with TRBD2. The CDR3 has 19 amino acids. From germline, CDR1 is MGHRA and CDR2 YSYEKL. The junction had 18 bases not matched to a gene; V was cut back by 0 bases and J by 6 bases. The CDR3 DNA follows: TGCGCCAGCAGCCAAGATTGGAGCGGGTTCGGGGGGGCCACAAAGACCCAGTACTTC. Protein: CASSQDWSGFGGATKTQYF.

This clonotype was counted many times. This chain joins TRBV5-1 and TRBJ2-1; 8 bases line up with TRBD2. After removal of 5 bases from V and 5 bases from J, the junction contained 12 bases not matched to a gene. The CDR3 has 16 residues. Germline CDR1 SGHRS, CDR2 YFSETQ. The chain's CDR3 is CASRRGMASGHNEQFF. CDR3 bases: TGCGCCAGCAGGCGGGGGATGGCTAGCGGGCACAATGAGCAGTTCTTC.

This clonotype occurred many times. J is TRBJ1-5 and V is TRBV7-8; 7 bases are shared with TRBD1. The CDR3 spans 14 residues. V was clipped by 5 bases and J by 7 bases; unmatched bases: 8. Germline assignment: CDR1 SGHVS and CDR2 FQNEAQ. CDR3: CASSPRQGKQPQHF. The CDR3 coding sequence is TGTGCCAGCAGCCCCCGACAGGGAAAACAGCCCCAGCATTTT.

The V and J genes are TRBV7-2 and TRBJ2-7; D call uncertain. Germline-derived CDR1 and CDR2 are SGHTA and FQGNSA. V shed 2 bases and J shed 4 bases, with 9 bases lying between them. CDR3 size: 13 residues. The CDR3 protein is CASSLRALYEQYV. Written as DNA, the CDR3 is TGTGCCAGCAGCTTAAGAGCCCTTTACGAGCAGTACGTC.

CDR3 in DNA: TGTGCCAGCAGCTTGCTGGGACAGGGGGACTACGAGCAGTACGTC. It yields the protein CASSLLGQGDYEQYV. The chain employs TRBV5-6 and TRBJ2-7; 11 bases line up with TRBD1. Germline lookup yields CDR1 SGHDT and CDR2 YYEEEE. V trimming: 1 base; J trimming: 3 bases; junction bases outside the gene matches: 3. This CDR3 contains 15 residues.

In its sample, this clonotype was seen a few times. This CDR3 reads CASSLGAGTSSAQETQYF. The CDR3 DNA reads TGCGCCAGCAGCTTGGGGGCCGGGACTAGCTCTGCCCAAGAGACCCAGTACTTC. The rearrangement links TRBV5-1 to TRBJ2-5; 9 bases fit TRBD2. V gave up 0 bases and J gave up 1 base; unmatched junction bases: 10. Germline CDR1 is SGHRS and CDR2 is YFSETQ. The CDR3 is 18 residues long.

The gene calls are TRBV20-1 and TRBJ2-1; no firm D call. Trimming shortened V by 3 bases and J by 6 bases, and 12 bases separated the two germline ends. Per germline, CDR1 DFQATT and CDR2 SNEGSKA (reference sequence). There are 13 residues in the CDR3. The CDR3 protein is CSARSGSFNEQFF. The CDR3 DNA follows: TGCAGTGCTAGGTCCGGTAGCTTCAATGAGCAGTTCTTC.

In its sample, this clonotype was seen a few times. The V call is TRBV7-9, the J call TRBJ2-5, with D possibly matching TRBD1 (5 bases). V lost 1 base, J lost 2 bases, and 8 bases lay in between. The CDR3 is 14 amino acids. Germline V gene data show CDR1 as SEHNR and CDR2 as FQNEAQ (reference sequence). This chain's CDR3 is CASSLGQIQETQYF. In nucleotides, the CDR3 is TGTGCCAGCAGCTTAGGACAGATACAAGAGACCCAGTACTTC.

This chain links TRBV20-1 with TRBJ1-5; 11 bases align to TRBD1. The junction had 1 base not matched to a gene; V was cut back by 3 bases and J by 6 bases. Germline V gene sequence: CDR1 DFQATT, CDR2 SNEGSKA (reference sequence). This CDR3 contains 13 residues. The DNA of the CDR3 is TGCAGTGCTAGGGACAGGGGGCGTCAGCCCCAGCATTTT. This gives the protein CSARDRGRQPQHF.

The chain recombines TRBV27 with TRBJ1-6, with D uncertain. Germline V CDR1 and CDR2: MNHEY, SMNVEV (reference sequence). The length of the CDR3 is 17 residues. Trimming removed 4 bases from V and 5 bases from J, with 18 bases in between. In nucleotides, the CDR3 is TGTGCCAGCAGTTCCCACACCTATGGTATCGATAATTCACCCCTCCACTTT. It yields the protein CASSSHTYGIDNSPLHF.

This clonotype was counted ten times or more. The chain has TRBV10-3 and TRBJ1-5, with 8 bases matching TRBD1. Per germline, CDR1 ENHRY and CDR2 SYGVKD. There are 15 residues in the CDR3. Trimming cost V 3 bases and J 1 base; bases outside gene matches: 2. The CDR3 reads CAISEGQGSNQPQHF. CDR3 nucleotide sequence: TGTGCCATCAGTGAAGGACAGGGCAGCAATCAGCCCCAGCATTTT.